Reported below is one TCR beta chain. This clonotype was counted between two and nine times. It lacks a known antigen. No much larger clone exists at a distance of one base, and base qualities are not known. This sample is part of a study of CD8 T cells in ankylosing spondylitis (dated 2017 in TCRdb). Looking at the study overall: T cell receptor beta repertoires were profiled in healthy donors and ankylosing spondylitis patients so that disease-linked TCR variants could be found. Peripheral blood was sampled, and synovial fluid was also collected from ankylosing spondylitis patients. In total, the full study cohort was made up of some 100 healthy donors and approximately 27 ankylosing spondylitis patients.

Summary of the overall study and its limitations: Some motif variants had previously been reported in the synovial fluid and blood of reactive arthritis patients, which suggests shared mechanisms of disease initiation. A CD8+ phenotype was shown by the disease-linked clones, which were found at relatively low frequencies in peripheral blood. According to the report, matched synovial fluid samples from ankylosing spondylitis patients were significantly enriched for the disease-linked clones. Blood from ankylosing spondylitis patients appeared to be characterized by a TCR beta motif composed of eight or nine highly homologous amino acid variants.

The instrument was an Illumina HiSeq 2500. Quantitative 5'-RACE with molecular barcodes was the method used to prepare the TCR beta libraries. On the study's bioinformatics: A new computational method, built on a probabilistic model of VDJ rearrangement, was used to identify disease-linked TCR variants. TCRdb took the public reads, trimmed them with fastp at Q25, ran MiXCR for clone calling and kept in-frame beta chains. A single entry per CDR3 protein holds the most common genes and DNA from its merged rows. TCRdb, rather than the study authors, made the V and J calls. The sample records about 330,000 distinct CDR3 sequences, less than 10% of which are singletons. The top ten clones comprise more than 12% of the sample. V is reduced by 2 bases and J by 3 bases, leaving a spacing of 13 bases between them. From cysteine to phenylalanine, the CDR3 is 16 amino acids long. Only the CDR3 region is kept as DNA, spanning 48 bases read in frame from base 1. According to the germline V gene, CDR1 reads MGHRA and CDR2 reads YSYEKL.

This clonotype was sampled from a male donor with ankylosing spondylitis. The sequenced sample was blood, either unsorted or a sorted T cell fraction (not recorded which). Recombination joined TRBV4-1 with TRBJ2-2; the D gene is not confidently resolved. This receptor has the CDR3 CASSQFGGADTGELFF. In nucleotide form, the sequence is TGCGCCAGCAGCCAATTTGGCGGCGCGGACACCGGGGAGCTGTTTTTT.